This T cell receptor beta chain is from a study of blood T cell repertoires in COVID-19. This CDR3 is 14 amino acids long. The germline V and J ends were trimmed by 10 bases and 1 base, with 14 bases remaining between them. Looked up from germline, CDR1 is MNHEY and CDR2 is SVGAGI. This clone was picked up one time. Generated by immunoSEQ multiplex PCR, the TCRdb table keeps only in-frame clones and is missing some. The table records 350,000 to 400,000 clones, roughly nine tenths of them present only once. The source is a woman in her thirties or forties who had been exposed to COVID-19. The chain has TRBV6-5 and TRBJ1-5, with a possible D match to TRBD1 (6 bases). What was sequenced was PBMCs or T cells enriched from blood (not recorded which). The CDR3 spells CATLNRESNQPQHF. CDR3 coding DNA: TGTGCCACTCTCAACAGGGAGAGCAATCAGCCCCAGCATTTT.